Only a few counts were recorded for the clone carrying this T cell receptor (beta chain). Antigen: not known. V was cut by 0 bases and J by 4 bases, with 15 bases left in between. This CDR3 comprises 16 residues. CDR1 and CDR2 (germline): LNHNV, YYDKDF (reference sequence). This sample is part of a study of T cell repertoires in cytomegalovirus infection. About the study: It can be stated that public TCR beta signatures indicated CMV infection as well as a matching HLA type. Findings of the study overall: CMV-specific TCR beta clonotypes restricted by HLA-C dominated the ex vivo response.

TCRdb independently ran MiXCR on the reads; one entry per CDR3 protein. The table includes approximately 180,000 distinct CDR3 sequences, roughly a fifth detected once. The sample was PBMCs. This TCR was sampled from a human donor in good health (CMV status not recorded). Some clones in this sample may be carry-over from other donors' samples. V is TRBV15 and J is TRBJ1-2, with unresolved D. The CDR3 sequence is CATSRDLRAEGYGYTF. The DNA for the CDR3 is TGTGCCACCAGCAGAGATCTGAGAGCGGAGGGCTATGGCTACACCTTC.